These 10 T cell receptor beta chains originate from one sample sequenced in a study of cytomegalovirus exposure and HLA in healthy donors. The study ran its PCR with 60 Vbeta and 13 Jbeta primers. Repertoires were generated with immunoSEQ multiplex PCR, while TCRdb's copy carries only in-frame clones and drops some. The repertoire consists of more than 150,000 clones, with 80% to 85% occurring once and the leading ten covering approximately 1.4%. Material: PBMCs. The receptor source for this set is a woman in her late teens or twenties in good health and CMV-seronegative.

This clone came up once. The chain employs TRBV5-8 and TRBJ1-2; the D is unclear. Trimming cost V 1 base and J 5 bases, with 6 bases left between them. Germline V gives CDR1 SGHTS, CDR2 YDEGEE. This CDR3 is 12 amino acids long. The DNA for the CDR3 is TGTGCCAGCAGCTTGTCCGGGTATGGCTACACCTTC. The encoded protein is CASSLSGYGYTF. Based on the CDR3 plus reference TRBV5-8 and TRBJ1-2, the full variable domain is EAGVTQSPTHLIKTRGQQATLRCSPISGHTSVYWYQQALGLGLQFLLWYDEGEERNRGNFPPRFSGRQFPNYSSELNVNALELEDSALYLCASSLSGYGYTFGSGTRLTVV.

This chain joins TRBV10-2 and TRBJ1-1, with D maybe TRBD1 (6 bases). Trimming left V 6 bases short and J 1 base short, with 15 bases between. This CDR3 region has 15 residues. The germline gives CDR1 WSHSY, CDR2 SAAADI. The CDR3 DNA follows: TGCGCCAGCAGGGAAACAGGGATTACGAACACTGAAGCTTTCTTT. It codes for CASRETGITNTEAFF.

This clone was picked up a small number of times. The chain couples TRBV4-1 to TRBJ2-7; 7 positions agree with TRBD1. CDR1 and CDR2 from the germline V gene are MGHRA and YSYEKL. With 0 bases clipped from V and 0 bases from J, the junction kept 5 bases outside the gene matches. CDR3 length equals 16 residues. CDR3 region: CASSQEGDSPSYEQYF. Here the CDR3 DNA reads TGCGCCAGCAGCCAAGAAGGGGACAGTCCCTCCTACGAGCAGTACTTC.

V gene TRBV5-1 combines with J gene TRBJ2-7; D perhaps matches TRBD1 (6 bases). The CDR3 contains 14 residues. The germline V and J ends were trimmed by 5 bases and 2 bases, with 14 bases remaining between them. The V gene's germline CDR1 is SGHRS and CDR2 YFSETQ. The CDR3 reads CASSRTATTYEQYF. The CDR3 DNA follows: TGCGCCAGCAGTCGGACAGCCACTACCTACGAGCAGTACTTC. Complete variable domain (other parts from reference TRBV5-1 and TRBJ2-7): KAGVTQTPRYLIKTRGQQVTLSCSPISGHRSVSWYQQTPGQGLQFLFEYFSETQRNKGNFPGRFSGRQFSNSRSEMNVSTLELGDSALYLCASSRTATTYEQYFGPGTRLTVT.

V gene TRBV10-3 combines with J gene TRBJ1-2, with D possibly TRBD1 on 5 matching bases. Per the germline V gene, CDR1 is ENHRY and CDR2 is SYGVKD. CDR3 length equals 14 residues. V gave up 2 bases and J gave up 4 bases, with 11 bases separating them. CDR3: CAISELAGPYGYTF. The DNA for the CDR3 is TGTGCCATCAGTGAGCTGGCAGGGCCCTATGGCTACACCTTC.

The chain employs TRBV7-3 and TRBJ2-5; maybe TRBD1 (7 bases). Germline CDR1 reads SGHTA; CDR2 reads FQGTGA. The V and J ends lost 5 bases and 5 bases respectively, with 21 bases between them. The CDR3 spans 16 residues. The CDR3 sequence is CASSVGGRGIRETQYF. DNA for the CDR3: TGTGCCAGCAGCGTCGGGGGCAGGGGGATTCGGGAGACCCAGTACTTC.

The chain employs TRBV6-5 and TRBJ1-4, with TRBD1 matching over 8 bases. V lost 2 bases, J lost 7 bases, and 9 bases stayed unmatched. CDR3 size: 16 residues. In germline, CDR1 is MNHEY, CDR2 SVGAGI. This CDR3 reads CASSYTGAGGFEKLFF. CDR3 DNA sequence: TGTGCCAGCAGTTACACCGGCGCAGGGGGCTTTGAAAAACTGTTTTTT.

The genes are TRBV28 and TRBJ2-1; D possibly corresponds to TRBD1 (5 bases). The V end was cut by 3 bases, the J end by 7 bases, with 16 bases between. The CDR3 spans 15 residues. The germline V gene has CDR1 MDHEN and CDR2 SYDVKM. The CDR3 spells CASSFQRAGKNEQFF. CDR3 sequence (DNA): TGTGCCAGCAGTTTCCAACGGGCAGGGAAGAATGAGCAGTTCTTC. The whole variable domain, remainder taken from reference TRBV28 and TRBJ2-1, is DVKVTQSSRYLVKRTGEKVFLECVQDMDHENMFWYRQDPGLGLRLIYFSYDVKMKEKGDIPEGYSVSREKKERFSLILESASTNQTSMYLCASSFQRAGKNEQFFGPGTRLTVL.

CDR3 bases: TGTGCCAGCAGCTACACAGGACAGGGCCTGATTGGGGGCTACACCTTC. This sequence encodes CASSYTGQGLIGGYTF. The rearrangement uses TRBV27 and TRBJ1-2; 8 bases map to TRBD1. In germline, CDR1 is MNHEY, CDR2 SMNVEV (reference sequence). The J segment lost 8 bases and the V segment lost 6 bases, leaving 17 bases of the junction unmatched. There are 16 residues in the CDR3.

This rearrangement joins TRBV28 to TRBJ1-5; weak D call: TRBD1 (5 bases). The CDR3 is made up of 19 amino acids. With 2 bases removed from V and 4 bases from J, the gap between germline ends came to 24 bases. Germline V CDR1 and CDR2: MDHEN, SYDVKM. The CDR3 sequence: CASSLVGLVTRNGNQPQHF. In nucleotides, the CDR3 is TGTGCCAGCAGTTTAGTGGGACTAGTCACCCGTAATGGGAATCAGCCCCAGCATTTT.